The present T cell receptor beta chain was sequenced within a study of identifying expanded T cells in peripheral blood. Study-wide results and limits: About 1.2 clones differed between technical replicates, versus approximately 16 and 19 over time. Variance in clone template counts between approximately two-week samples significantly increased with total template count across all healthy donors.

Notes on this clone: Antigen specificity is unknown.

The V gene's germline CDR1 is LNHDA and CDR2 SQIVND (reference sequence). The CDR3 runs to 16 residues. V was pared by 5 bases and J by 0 bases, with 7 bases of the junction left unmatched. Generated by immunoSEQ multiplex PCR, the TCRdb table keeps only in-frame clones and is missing some. The sample has under 100,000 clones; about 90% are singletons. The origin of this receptor is a person aged 18 to 75 in good health. The sequencing sample was made of blood. This chain links TRBV19 with TRBJ1-5, with 7 bases matching TRBD1. Here the CDR3 DNA reads TGTGCCAGTAGTTCACTGGGACAGCTTAGCAATCAGCCCCAGCATTTT. Amino acid sequence: CASSSLGQLSNQPQHF.